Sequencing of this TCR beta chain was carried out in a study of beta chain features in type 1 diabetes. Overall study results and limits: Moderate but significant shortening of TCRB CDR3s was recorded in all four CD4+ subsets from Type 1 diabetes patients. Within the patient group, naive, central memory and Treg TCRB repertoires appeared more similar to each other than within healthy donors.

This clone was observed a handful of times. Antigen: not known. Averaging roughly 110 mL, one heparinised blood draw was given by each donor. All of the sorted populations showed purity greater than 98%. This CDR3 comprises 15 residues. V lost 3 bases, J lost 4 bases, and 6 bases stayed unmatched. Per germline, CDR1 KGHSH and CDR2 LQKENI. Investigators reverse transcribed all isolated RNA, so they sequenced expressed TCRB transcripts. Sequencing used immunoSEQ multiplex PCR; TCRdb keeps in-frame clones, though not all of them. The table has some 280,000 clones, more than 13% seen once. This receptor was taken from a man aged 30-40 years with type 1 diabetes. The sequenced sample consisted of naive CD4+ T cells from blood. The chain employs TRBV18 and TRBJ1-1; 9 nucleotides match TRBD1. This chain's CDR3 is CASSPNRGPGTEAFF. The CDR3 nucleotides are TGTGCCAGCTCACCCAACAGGGGGCCGGGCACTGAAGCTTTCTTT.